Each of the 14 T cell receptor beta chains below was sequenced from the same sample in a study of chemoradiotherapy in HPV16-positive cancers. The assay was immunoSEQ multiplex PCR, and TCRdb's table has in-frame clones only and misses some. The profile shows about 870 clones, nearly 90% of them singletons. Sequenced material: tumor tissue, taken from a patient who underwent chemoradiotherapy. The receptors shown here come from a human donor with HPV-associated anogenital cancer.

This rearrangement joins TRBV27 to TRBJ1-1; unclear D gene. The CDR3 runs to 15 residues. V was cut by 2 bases and J by 2 bases, with 12 bases left in between. CDR1 and CDR2 from the germline V gene are MNHEY and SMNVEV (reference sequence). CDR3 sequence (DNA): TGTGCCAGCAGTTTAGGGCGGGCCATAAACACTGAAGCTTTCTTT. This gives the protein CASSLGRAINTEAFF.

The chain couples TRBV27 to TRBJ2-1; 12 bases match TRBD2. V dropped 6 bases and J dropped 8; count of bases not matched to a gene: 8. CDR1 is MNHEY and CDR2 is SMNVEV in the germline V gene (reference sequence). The CDR3 length is 15 residues. The CDR3 DNA reads TGTGCCAGCAGGGGGACTAGCGGGTCTATATATGAGCAGTTCTTC. It specifies CASRGTSGSIYEQFF.

The chain employs TRBV5-3 and TRBJ1-4; a possible D gene is TRBD1 (5 bases). TRBV5-3 is sorted into the ORF group, with uncertain function. With 1 base removed from V and 7 bases from J, the gap between germline ends came to 11 bases. This CDR3 spans 14 amino acids. The CDR3 nucleotides read TGTGCCAGAAGCTTGCTATCTAGGGGTGAAAAACTGTTTTTT. Translating it yields CARSLLSRGEKLFF.

The chain recombines TRBV7-2 with TRBJ1-2; D remains ambiguous. CDR1 and CDR2 (germline): SGHTA, FQGNSA. The CDR3 extends over 14 amino acids. The germline V and J ends were trimmed by 5 bases and 3 bases, with 13 bases remaining between them. CDR3 coding DNA: TGTGCCAGCAGCCCGAACGGGGTCGACTATGGCTACACCTTC. Residues: CASSPNGVDYGYTF.

The CDR3 region is CASSPWTAGSPLHF. In DNA form, the CDR3 reads TGTGCCAGCAGCCCGTGGACAGCGGGTTCACCCCTCCACTTT. This chain links TRBV9 with TRBJ1-6, with a tentative D call TRBD1 (6 bases). Germline CDR1 and CDR2: SGDLS and YYNGEE. V was shortened by 4 bases and J by 9 bases, with 14 bases between the two germline ends. CDR3 size: 14 residues.

Comment on this clone: The same CDR3 can be traced to other DNA sequences in this sample. V usage is TRBV5-1 and J usage is TRBJ1-2, with D possibly TRBD1 on 6 matching bases. V dropped 3 bases and J dropped 1 base, with 10 bases sitting between them. The CDR3 is made up of 14 amino acids. CDR1 is SGHRS, CDR2 YFSETQ, per germline. The CDR3 DNA sequence: TGCGCCAGCAGCTCGAAACAGGGTAACTATGGCTACACCTTC. Amino acid sequence: CASSSKQGNYGYTF.

The genes are TRBV2 and TRBJ1-5; 7 bases fit TRBD1. In germline, CDR1 is SNHLY, CDR2 FYNNEI. V trimming: 5 bases; J trimming: 5 bases; junction bases outside the gene matches: 9. This CDR3 is built from 15 residues. CDR3 in DNA: TGTGCCAGCAGTACAGGGGACACATATTATCAGCCCCAGCATTTT. It codes for CASSTGDTYYQPQHF. Full variable domain (outside the CDR3, taken from reference TRBV2 and TRBJ1-5): EPEVTQTPSHQVTQMGQEVILRCVPISNHLYFYWYRQILGQKVEFLVSFYNNEISEKSEIFDDQFSVERPDGSNFTLKIRSTKLEDSAMYFCASSTGDTYYQPQHFGDGTRLSIL.

The rearrangement links TRBV7-9 to TRBJ2-3, with 9 bases matching TRBD2. Trimming at V came to 4 bases and at J to 0 bases, leaving 5 bases not matched to a gene. The CDR3 has 16 amino acids. In germline, CDR1 is SEHNR, CDR2 FQNEAQ (reference sequence). The CDR3 spells CASSSGTSLSTDTQYF. Written as DNA, the CDR3 is TGTGCCAGCAGCTCCGGGACTAGCCTGAGCACAGATACGCAGTATTTT.

The chain is built from TRBV9 and TRBJ1-3; D uncertain. Germline CDR1 and CDR2: SGDLS and YYNGEE. Between the trimmed V and J ends, which lost 0 bases and 2 bases, there was a span of 9 bases. The CDR3 has 15 residues. CDR3 nucleotides: TGTGCCAGCAGCGTAGGGGCTTTGACTGGAAACACCATATATTTT. It encodes CASSVGALTGNTIYF.

J is TRBJ1-2 and V is TRBV27; perhaps TRBD1 as D (5 bases). CDR1 MNHEY and CDR2 SMNVEV come from the germline V gene (reference sequence). V lost 2 bases, J lost 14 bases, and 18 bases lay in between. The CDR3 runs to 13 residues. The CDR3 here is CASSLQGRTAETF. The CDR3 DNA reads as TGTGCCAGCAGTTTACAGGGCCGGACGGCGGAAACCTTC.

This chain joins TRBV7-8 and TRBJ1-5; D gene uncertain. Germline CDR1 SGHVS, CDR2 FQNEAQ. The CDR3 sequence is 16 residues long. V was shortened by 3 bases and J by 4 bases, with 16 bases between the two germline ends. The CDR3 is CASSLAPWPNNQPQHF. For the CDR3, the DNA is TGTGCCAGCAGCTTGGCTCCCTGGCCAAATAATCAGCCCCAGCATTTT.

The chain uses TRBV15 and TRBJ1-4; the D gene is possibly TRBD1 (5 bases). Trimming left V 5 bases short and J 0 bases short, with 7 bases between. CDR3 length: 14 residues. Germline V gene lookup returns CDR1 LNHNV and CDR2 YYDKDF (reference sequence). In nucleotides, the CDR3 is TGTGCCACCAGCCGGGGGACAACTAATGAAAAACTGTTTTTT. Translating gives CATSRGTTNEKLFF.

The count of this clone is one. The V call is TRBV6-1, the J call TRBJ1-5; D is unclear. The CDR3 consists of 15 residues. Germline-derived CDR1 and CDR2 are MNHNS and SASEGT. With 2 bases removed from V and 1 base from J, the gap between germline ends came to 9 bases. CDR3 region: CASSELGESNQPQHF. CDR3 coding DNA: TGTGCCAGCAGTGAACTTGGGGAAAGCAATCAGCCCCAGCATTTT.

The chain joins TRBV9 to TRBJ1-2; 7 bases map to TRBD1. The CDR3 runs to 16 residues. J lost 2 bases, V lost 7 bases, and 14 bases had no gene match. Germline V gene sequence: CDR1 SGDLS, CDR2 YYNGEE. The CDR3 nucleotides are TGTGCCAGCGGCCTACCGGAGGGGGCTATAAACTATGGCTACACCTTC. It translates to CASGLPEGAINYGYTF.